The sample holds one count of the clone carrying this T cell receptor (beta chain). Its antigen remains unknown. The CDR3 runs to 11 residues. With V trimmed by 1 base and J by 17 bases, 5 bases remained unmatched. Germline V CDR1 and CDR2: GTSNPN, SVGIG (reference sequence). PCR employed 60 Vbeta and 13 Jbeta primers. Only in-frame clones appear in the TCRdb table, and some are missing; sequencing was by immunoSEQ multiplex PCR. The sample holds some 140,000 clones, under 85% seen once. The sample belongs to a study of cytomegalovirus exposure and HLA in healthy donors. Study-wide results and caveats: Trimming of TCR beta V- and J-genes showed a link, identified in a later analysis, to a missense DCLRE1C variant.

The TCR sequence derives from a man aged 30-40 years in good health and CMV-seronegative. This chain uses TRBV30 with TRBJ1-6, with 7 positions matching TRBD1. Sequencing input: PBMCs. CDR3 sequence (DNA): TGTGCCTGGAGTGCGGGACAGCAGTTCCACTTT. Encoded protein: CAWSAGQQFHF.